Given below is one TCR beta chain in context. In the original workflow: Amplified reference gene primers provided the basis for estimating nucleated cell counts. Libraries were prepared by immunoSEQ multiplex PCR; TCRdb keeps only in-frame clonotypes and omits some of them. V and J calls and clone size are given by that table; D and trimming were obtained from the DNA. The data contain tens of thousands of clones, approximately 81% of them singletons. The germline gives CDR1 GTSNPN, CDR2 SVGIG (reference sequence). This CDR3 region has 17 residues. J was trimmed by 3 bases and V by 0 bases; bases with no gene match: 12. This entry belongs to a study of blood T cell repertoires in COVID-19.

The gene calls are TRBV30 and TRBJ2-3; 7 bases map to TRBD2. The sequence derives from a man aged 80 or over with acute or convalescent COVID-19. The sample was peripheral blood. Here the CDR3 reads CAWSVRGQGGETDTQYF. Here the CDR3 DNA reads TGTGCCTGGAGTGTACGCGGTCAGGGAGGGGAGACAGATACGCAGTATTTT. Filled out from reference TRBV30 and TRBJ2-3, the complete variable domain reads SQTIHQWPATLVQPVGSPLSLECTVEGTSNPNLYWYRQAAGRGLQLLFYSVGIGQISSEVPQNLSASRPQDRQFILSSKKLLLSDSGFYLCAWSVRGQGGETDTQYFGPGTRLTVL.